This TCR beta chain was recovered during a study of T cell repertoires in cytomegalovirus infection. Study as a whole: In the study, CMV epitopes included recently identified HLA-C-restricted and well-studied HLA-B-restricted ones.

A single record per CDR3 protein comes from TCRdb applying MiXCR to the reads. The table includes approximately 590,000 distinct CDR3 sequences, approximately 40% detected once. The study's findings and limits: In two of eight donors, the top clonotype was HLA-C-restricted CMV-specific.

This clonotype was observed at least ten times. The antigen is unknown. Germline values: CDR1 SGHTA, CDR2 FQGNSA. V dropped 3 bases and J dropped 4; count of bases not matched to a gene: 2. This CDR3 is 14 amino acids long. The source was cultured PBMCs, collected from culture after CMV antigen stimulation. V usage is TRBV7-2 and J usage is TRBJ1-1; 10 nucleotides align to TRBD1. This receptor was obtained from a human donor in good health (CMV status not recorded). Some clones in this sample may be carry-over from other donors' samples. CDR3 nucleotides: TGTGCCAGCAGCTTTAGGACAGGGGGCACTGAAGCTTTCTTT. Protein product: CASSFRTGGTEAFF. The whole variable domain, filled in from reference TRBV7-2 and TRBJ1-1, reads GAGVSQSPSNKVTEKGKDVELRCDPISGHTALYWYRQSLGQGLEFLIYFQGNSAPDKSGLPSDRFSAERTGGSVSTLTIQRTQQEDSAVYLCASSFRTGGTEAFFGQGTRLTVV.